The entry below describes one TCR beta chain. This clonotype was recorded many times. The antigen it recognizes is unknown. No quality values exist for individual bases; no much larger clone is one base distant. The CDR3 measures 14 amino acids from cysteine to phenylalanine. Here the CDR3 DNA is all that survives: 42 bases in frame from base 1. The V end gives up 11 bases and the J end 3 bases, leaving 11 bases in the junction not matched to a gene. CDR1 and CDR2 were assigned from the germline V gene as ENHRY and SYGVKD. This sample is part of a study of T-cell reconstitution after alpha-beta-depleted transplantation in children (dated by TCRdb to about 2016). The study in broad terms: Using TCR repertoire profiling, the study quantitatively followed how T-cell immune reconstitution unfolded in children after TCRalphabeta/CD19-depleted allogeneic hematopoietic cell transplantation.

The method behind the library was PCR. This sample was sequenced with an Illumina HiSeq 2500. Molecular barcoding was employed in the preparation of TCR libraries, with unique molecular identifiers being used to normalize TCRbeta repertoire quantification. TCRdb reran the public reads through fastp at Q25 and MiXCR, keeping productive beta chains. For every CDR3 protein sequence, its rows merge into one entry that carries the most common genes and DNA. The sample table lists approximately 640,000 distinct CDR3 sequences, 16% of them with a count of one. The ten biggest clones cover under 1.2% of the sample.

Source: PBMCs from the stem cell graft donor, taken from the stem cell graft. The sequence joins TRBV10-3 to TRBJ2-3; TRBD1 agrees with 7 junctional bases. This receptor was taken from a human donor who donated a stem cell graft to a child with acute myeloid leukemia. The CDR3 region: CASSTGWFTDTQYF. The DNA is TGTGCCTCATCGACAGGGTGGTTTACAGATACGCAGTATTTT.